The clone carrying this T cell receptor (beta chain) was detected a few times. Its antigen is not identified. The CDR3 has 14 amino acids. V shed 1 base and J shed 7 bases, with 11 bases lying between them. Germline V gives CDR1 LGHNA, CDR2 YNFKEQ. The source of the sample is a study of T cells after yellow fever vaccination. Study results and limitations: Of the clonotypes, a small share occurred in both CD4 and CD8 compartments. Weaker overall, the secondary response nonetheless peaked faster (day 5 versus 15).

The study made its TCR cDNA through 5'RACE template switching. That step introduced a universal primer site along with UMIs. A single record per CDR3 protein comes from TCRdb applying MiXCR to the 5' RACE reads. The profile shows roughly 500,000 distinct CDR3 sequences, approximately 21% of them singletons. The receptor comes from a man aged 25 to 40 who received the YFV17D yellow fever vaccine. The chain is built from TRBV4-2 and TRBJ2-4; unclear D gene. The sample was PBMCs, taken 15 days after the yellow fever booster vaccination. The CDR3 DNA is TGTGCCAGCAGCCAAGGAGCTCTTATTAACATTCAGTACTTC. It yields the protein CASSQGALINIQYF.